This TCR beta chain emerged from a study of PD-1 blockade in classical Hodgkin lymphoma. Using immunoSEQ multiplex PCR, the repertoire was profiled, and TCRdb retains in-frame clones only, with some absent. The profile shows about 85,000 clones, roughly nine tenths of them singletons. Study-wide points: Whereas CD4+ TCR diversity had risen significantly by C4D1, CD8+ TCR diversity had not. Why repertoires differed is undefined; disease activity or prior therapy possibly contributed.

Specified time point: cycle 4 day 1 (C4D1), after 5 to 7 weeks of nivolumab. With no exception, relapse followed autologous stem cell transplantation in all patients, and brentuximab vedotin exposure varied. Deletions cut 4 bases from V and 5 bases from J, with 8 bases between. The CDR3 spans 12 residues. CDR1 SGHTA and CDR2 FQGNSA come from the germline V gene. Of note for this clone: Its antigen is as yet unknown.

The source is a human donor with classical Hodgkin lymphoma. This specimen was peripheral blood mononuclear cells (PBMCs), taken before the fourth cycle of nivolumab. The chain links TRBV7-2 to TRBJ2-5; D is unresolved. The CDR3 DNA sequence: TGTGCCAGCAGCTCCTCGGGCGAGACCCAGTACTTC. This gives the protein CASSSSGETQYF.